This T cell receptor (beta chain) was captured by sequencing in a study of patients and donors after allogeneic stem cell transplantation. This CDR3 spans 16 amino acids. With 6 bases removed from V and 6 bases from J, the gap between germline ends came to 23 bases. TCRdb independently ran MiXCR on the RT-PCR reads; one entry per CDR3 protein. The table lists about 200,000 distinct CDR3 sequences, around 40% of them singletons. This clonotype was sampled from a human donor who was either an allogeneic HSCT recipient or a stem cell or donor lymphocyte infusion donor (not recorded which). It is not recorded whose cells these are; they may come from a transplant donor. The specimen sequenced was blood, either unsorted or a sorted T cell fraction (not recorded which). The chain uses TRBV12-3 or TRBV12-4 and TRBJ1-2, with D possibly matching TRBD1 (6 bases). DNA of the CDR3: TGTGCCAGCAGCCCTACCTTGGACAGAGCTCGCCATGGCTACACCTTC. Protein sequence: CASSPTLDRARHGYTF.